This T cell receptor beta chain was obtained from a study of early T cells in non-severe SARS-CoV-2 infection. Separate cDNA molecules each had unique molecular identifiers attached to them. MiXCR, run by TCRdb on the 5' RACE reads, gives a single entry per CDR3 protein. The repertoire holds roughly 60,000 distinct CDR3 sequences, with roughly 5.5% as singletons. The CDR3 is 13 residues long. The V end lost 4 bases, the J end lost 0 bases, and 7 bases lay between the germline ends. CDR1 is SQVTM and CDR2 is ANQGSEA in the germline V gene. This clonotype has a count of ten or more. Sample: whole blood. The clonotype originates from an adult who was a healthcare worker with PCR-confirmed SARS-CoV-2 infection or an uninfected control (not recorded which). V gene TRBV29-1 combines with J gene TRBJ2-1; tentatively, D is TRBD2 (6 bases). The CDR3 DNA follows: TGCAGCGTTGGCGGGAACTCCTACAATGAGCAGTTCTTC. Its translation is CSVGGNSYNEQFF.